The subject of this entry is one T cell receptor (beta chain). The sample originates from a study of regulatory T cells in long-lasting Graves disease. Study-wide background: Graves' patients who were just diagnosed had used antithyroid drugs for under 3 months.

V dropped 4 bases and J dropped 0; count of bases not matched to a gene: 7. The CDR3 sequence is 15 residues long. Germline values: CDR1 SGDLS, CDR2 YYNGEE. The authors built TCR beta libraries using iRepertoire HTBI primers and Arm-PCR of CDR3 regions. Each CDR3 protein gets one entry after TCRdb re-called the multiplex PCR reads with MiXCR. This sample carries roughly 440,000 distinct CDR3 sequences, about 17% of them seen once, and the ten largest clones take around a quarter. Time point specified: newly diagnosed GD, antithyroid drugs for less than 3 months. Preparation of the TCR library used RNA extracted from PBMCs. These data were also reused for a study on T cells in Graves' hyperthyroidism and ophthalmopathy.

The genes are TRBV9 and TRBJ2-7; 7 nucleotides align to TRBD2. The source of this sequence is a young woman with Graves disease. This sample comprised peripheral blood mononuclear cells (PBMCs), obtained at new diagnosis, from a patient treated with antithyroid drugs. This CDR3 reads CASSSLAASSYEQYF. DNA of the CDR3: TGTGCCAGCAGCTCCCTAGCGGCTAGCTCCTACGAGCAGTACTTC.